What follows is one T cell receptor beta chain and its context. TCRdb's table, derived via immunoSEQ multiplex PCR, lists solely in-frame clones and lacks some. The table includes a few hundred thousand clones, almost 90% detected once. V was pared by 0 bases and J by 8 bases, with 6 bases of the junction left unmatched. The germline V gene encodes CDR1 SGDLS and CDR2 YYNGEE. The CDR3 runs to 14 residues. The data were taken from a study of blood T cell repertoires in COVID-19. Study in general: PBMCs, B-cell-depleted T cells, or T cells provided the cDNA or gDNA that made up the material.

Material: PBMCs or T cells enriched from blood (not recorded which). The clonotype comes from a woman in her fifties or sixties with acute COVID-19. V gene TRBV9 combines with J gene TRBJ2-7, with 9 bases that match TRBD2. CDR3 sequence: CASSVGGRAHQQYF. CDR3 DNA sequence: TGTGCCAGCAGCGTAGGCGGGAGGGCCCACCAGCAGTACTTC. The variable domain in full, with the rest retrieved from reference TRBV9 and TRBJ2-7, is DSGVTQTPKHLITATGQRVTLRCSPRSGDLSVYWYQQSLDQGLQFLIQYYNGEERAKGNILERFSAQQFPDLHSELNLSSLELGDSALYFCASSVGGRAHQQYFGPGTRLTVT.